The next 23 T cell receptor beta chains were all read from a single sample in a study of T cell responses to AZD1222 COVID-19 vaccine. TCRdb keeps only in-frame clones here, not all; method: immunoSEQ multiplex PCR. The sample includes around 170,000 clones, around nine tenths of them seen just once. Sequenced here: peripheral blood, sampled 28 days after the second AZD1222 dose. These receptors were taken from an adult who received the AZD1222 COVID-19 vaccine.

The chain employs TRBV3-1 (or the pseudogene TRBV3-2) and TRBJ2-2, with a possible D match to TRBD1 (6 bases). This CDR3 spans 14 amino acids. Trimming removed 8 bases at V and 6 bases at J, with 16 bases between. Germline V gene data show CDR1 as LGHDT and CDR2 as YNNKEL (reference sequence). This CDR3 is CASRWGQGSGELFF. DNA of the CDR3: TGTGCCAGCCGCTGGGGGCAGGGGTCCGGGGAGCTGTTTTTT.

The CDR3 DNA follows: TGCGCCAGCAGCCTGGGACGGTCTGATGAAAAACTGTTTTTT. Translation gives CASSLGRSDEKLFF. V usage is TRBV5-1 and J usage is TRBJ1-4; tentatively, D is TRBD1 (5 bases). Trimming cost V 4 bases and J 6 bases, with 13 bases left between them. The CDR3 runs to 14 residues. Germline CDR1 and CDR2: SGHRS and YFSETQ.

This chain uses TRBV7-6 with TRBJ1-5; D ambiguous. CDR1 SGHVS and CDR2 FNYEAQ come from the germline V gene. V was shortened by 1 base and J by 5 bases, with 6 bases between the two germline ends. CDR3 size: 13 residues. DNA for the CDR3: TGTGCCAGCAGCTTAGACAGTCATCAGCCCCAGCATTTT. This encodes CASSLDSHQPQHF.

The chain combines TRBV20-1 with TRBJ1-4; D unresolved. V was trimmed by 6 bases and J by 10 bases, leaving 12 bases between them. This CDR3 spans 11 amino acids. CDR1 DFQATT and CDR2 SNEGSKA come from the germline V gene (reference sequence). This CDR3 is CSAPQGGKLFF. CDR3 nucleotides: TGCAGTGCCCCCCAAGGCGGAAAACTGTTTTTT.

J is TRBJ1-1 and V is TRBV12-5; D perhaps matches TRBD1 (5 bases). The CDR3 covers 13 residues. Germline values: CDR1 LGHNT, CDR2 FRNRAP. V shed 3 bases and J shed 1 base, with 6 bases lying between them. The CDR3 DNA sequence: TGTGCTAGTGGTTTTACAGGGAACACTGAAGCTTTCTTT. Protein product: CASGFTGNTEAFF.

The chain is built from TRBV6-5 and TRBJ2-7; D unresolved. The CDR3 covers 14 residues. Germline CDR1 MNHEY, CDR2 SVGAGI. V was pared by 2 bases and J by 3 bases, with 11 bases between. CDR3 sequence: CASSYGVGYYEQYF. The CDR3 coding sequence is TGTGCCAGCAGTTACGGGGTCGGGTACTACGAGCAGTACTTC.

The DNA for the CDR3 is TGTGCCAGCAAAACAGGGGCGAGCACCGGGGAGCTGTTTTTT. Its translation: CASKTGASTGELFF. V is TRBV7-9 and J is TRBJ2-2, with 7 bases matching TRBD1. V shed 7 bases and J 4 bases; nucleotides not matched to a gene: 6. Germline V gene lookup returns CDR1 SEHNR and CDR2 FQNEAQ (reference sequence). The CDR3 contains 14 residues.

Note on this clone: The sample holds other DNA sequences that translate to the same CDR3. V usage is TRBV27 and J usage is TRBJ2-2; D is ambiguous. This CDR3 contains 15 residues. Germline V CDR1 and CDR2: MNHEY, SMNVEV (reference sequence). V gave up 1 base and J gave up 3 bases, with 9 bases separating them. The CDR3 DNA follows: TGTGCCAGCAGTTTATGGGCCCCGGACACCGGGGAGCTGTTTTTT. It codes for CASSLWAPDTGELFF.

V and J are TRBV3-1 (or the pseudogene TRBV3-2) and TRBJ2-7; 11 positions agree with TRBD2. The J segment lost 4 bases and the V segment lost 5 bases, leaving 13 bases of the junction unmatched. The CDR3 extends over 17 amino acids. Germline CDR1 LGHDT, CDR2 YNNKEL (reference sequence). The CDR3 sequence: CASSVRLAGRSSYEQYF. The CDR3 DNA follows: TGTGCCAGCAGCGTGCGACTAGCGGGGCGCTCCTCGTACGAGCAGTACTTC.

The chain joins TRBV9 to TRBJ2-1; 8 bases agree with TRBD1. V lost 2 bases and J lost 7; bases outside the gene matches: 5. The germline V gene has CDR1 SGDLS and CDR2 YYNGEE. CDR3 length: 14 residues. The DNA for the CDR3 is TGTGCCAGCAGCGTGACAGGGGACCTAAATGAGCAGTTCTTC. Its protein product is CASSVTGDLNEQFF.

V usage is TRBV3-1 (or the pseudogene TRBV3-2) and J usage is TRBJ1-6; D is ambiguous. This CDR3 is 15 amino acids long. Trimming took off 1 base at V and 5 bases at J, with 9 bases between the two ends. Germline V CDR1 and CDR2: LGHDT, YNNKEL (reference sequence). Here the CDR3 DNA reads TGTGCCAGCAGCCAAGGGGGATCCAATAATTCACCCCTCCACTTT. It yields the protein CASSQGGSNNSPLHF.

The rearrangement uses TRBV7-2 and TRBJ2-7; the D is unclear. Per the germline V gene, CDR1 is SGHTA and CDR2 is FQGNSA. V dropped 1 base and J dropped 2 bases, with 15 bases sitting between them. CDR3 length equals 16 residues. The CDR3 protein is CASSLEGRIGAYEQYF. Written as DNA, the CDR3 is TGTGCCAGCAGCTTAGAGGGCAGGATCGGTGCCTACGAGCAGTACTTC.

This chain links TRBV7-9 with TRBJ2-5; no firm D call. Germline CDR1 and CDR2: SEHNR and FQNEAQ (reference sequence). This CDR3 region has 12 residues. V was pared by 6 bases and J by 2 bases, with 7 bases between. CDR3 bases: TGTGCCAGCAGTACCCTACAAGAGACCCAGTACTTC. It is translated as CASSTLQETQYF. The full variable domain, completed using reference TRBV7-9 and TRBJ2-5, is DTGVSQNPRHKITKRGQNVTFRCDPISEHNRLYWYRQTLGQGPEFLTYFQNEAQLEKSRLLSDRFSAERPKGSFSTLEIQRTEQGDSAMYLCASSTLQETQYFGPGTRLLVL.

The chain has TRBV6-6 and TRBJ2-7, with 7 bases lining up with TRBD2. Germline assignment: CDR1 MNHNY and CDR2 SVGAGI (reference sequence). Trimming took 6 bases from V and 0 from J; bases not matched to a gene: 11. The CDR3 has 16 residues. The CDR3 sequence is CASSGLQTSPSYEQYF. The CDR3 nucleotides read TGTGCCAGCAGCGGCCTCCAGACTAGCCCCTCCTACGAGCAGTACTTC.

The chain links TRBV7-2 to TRBJ2-7; TRBD2 is a possible D gene (5 bases). This CDR3 is 15 amino acids long. The germline CDR1 and CDR2 sequences are SGHTA and FQGNSA. The ends were cut back, 2 bases at V and 1 base at J, with 12 bases in the middle. CDR3 nucleotides: TGTGCCAGCAGCTTAAGGACCCCGGGATCCTACGAGCAGTACTTC. It translates to CASSLRTPGSYEQYF. Full variable domain (remainder filled in from reference TRBV7-2 and TRBJ2-7): GAGVSQSPSNKVTEKGKDVELRCDPISGHTALYWYRQSLGQGLEFLIYFQGNSAPDKSGLPSDRFSAERTGGSVSTLTIQRTQQEDSAVYLCASSLRTPGSYEQYFGPGTRLTVT.

This clone was observed a single time. V usage is TRBV28 and J usage is TRBJ2-1; D might be TRBD1 or TRBD2, each matching 5 bases. Germline loops: CDR1 MDHEN, CDR2 SYDVKM. V lost 2 bases and J lost 8, with 19 bases in between. This CDR3 is 16 amino acids long. The CDR3 DNA sequence: TGTGCCAGCAGTTTAATTCCGGGACGGAGACCCGATGAGCAGTTCTTC. It translates to CASSLIPGRRPDEQFF.

This chain connects TRBV3-1 (or the pseudogene TRBV3-2) to TRBJ2-3; D gene ambiguous. The CDR3 sequence is 15 residues long. Trimming stripped 1 base from V and 2 bases from J, with 10 bases between. The germline V gene has CDR1 LGHDT and CDR2 YNNKEL (reference sequence). CDR3 sequence (DNA): TGTGCCAGCAGCCAAGGGACGGCCCCCACAGATACGCAGTATTTT. It translates to CASSQGTAPTDTQYF.

The rearrangement links TRBV7-9 to TRBJ1-2; possible D gene TRBD1, 6 bases. The germline V gene encodes CDR1 SEHNR and CDR2 FQNEAQ (reference sequence). Trimming stripped 5 bases from V and 13 bases from J, with 14 bases between. The CDR3 is made up of 11 amino acids. The DNA of the CDR3 is TGTGCCAGCAGCGAACAGGGAACCTGCACCTTC. The encoded protein is CASSEQGTCTF.

The V gene is TRBV4-1, the J gene TRBJ2-1; 9 bases map to TRBD1. CDR1 MGHRA and CDR2 YSYEKL come from the germline V gene. The CDR3 length is 17 residues. V trimming: 0 bases; J trimming: 4 bases; junction bases outside the gene matches: 7. The DNA for the CDR3 is TGCGCCAGCAGCCAAGAAGACGGGACAGGGATATACAATGAGCAGTTCTTC. This translates into CASSQEDGTGIYNEQFF.

The chain couples TRBV18 to TRBJ1-2; TRBD1 might be the D (5 bases). Looked up from germline, CDR1 is KGHSH and CDR2 is LQKENI. This CDR3 has 13 residues. Trimming stripped 2 bases from V and 8 bases from J, with 12 bases between. CDR3 sequence: CASSPGPEGGYTF. Written as DNA, the CDR3 is TGTGCCAGCTCACCAGGCCCGGAGGGGGGCTACACCTTC.

The chain recombines TRBV19 with TRBJ1-4; the D gene is possibly TRBD1 (5 bases). Germline V lookup: CDR1 LNHDA, CDR2 SQIVND (reference sequence). V was shortened by 7 bases and J by 8 bases, with 17 bases between the two germline ends. The CDR3 runs 14 residues. In DNA form, the CDR3 reads TGTGCCAGTACATCGGCGGGGCCGGGGGAAAAACTGTTTTTT. This translates into CASTSAGPGEKLFF.

In this sample, this clone turned up once. This chain links TRBV30 with TRBJ1-1; no clear D gene. Trimming shortened V by 7 bases and J by 6 bases, and 21 bases separated the two germline ends. This CDR3 has 14 amino acids. In germline, CDR1 is GTSNPN, CDR2 SVGIG (reference sequence). The CDR3 loop is CALDRAGVGPEAFF. The CDR3 nucleotides read TGTGCCTTGGACCGGGCAGGTGTAGGCCCTGAAGCTTTCTTT.

The chain links TRBV9 to TRBJ2-2; the D is unclear. V was trimmed by 3 bases and J by 5 bases, leaving 8 bases between them. Germline V gives CDR1 SGDLS, CDR2 YYNGEE. CDR3 length: 13 amino acids. The CDR3 DNA reads as TGTGCCAGCAGCGGGTCTTTGACCGGGGAGCTGTTTTTT. It specifies CASSGSLTGELFF.